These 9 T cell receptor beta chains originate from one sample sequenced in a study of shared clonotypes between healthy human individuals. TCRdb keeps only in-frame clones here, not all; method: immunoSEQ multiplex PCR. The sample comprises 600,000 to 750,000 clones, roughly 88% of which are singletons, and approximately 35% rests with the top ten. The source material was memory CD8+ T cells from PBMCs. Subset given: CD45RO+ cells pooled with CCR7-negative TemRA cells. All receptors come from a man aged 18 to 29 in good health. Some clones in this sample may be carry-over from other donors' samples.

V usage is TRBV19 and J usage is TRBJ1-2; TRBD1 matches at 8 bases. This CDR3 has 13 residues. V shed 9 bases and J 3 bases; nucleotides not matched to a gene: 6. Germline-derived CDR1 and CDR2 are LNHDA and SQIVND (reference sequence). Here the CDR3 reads CASTTGGDYGYTF. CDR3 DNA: TGTGCCAGCACAACAGGGGGAGACTATGGCTACACCTTC.

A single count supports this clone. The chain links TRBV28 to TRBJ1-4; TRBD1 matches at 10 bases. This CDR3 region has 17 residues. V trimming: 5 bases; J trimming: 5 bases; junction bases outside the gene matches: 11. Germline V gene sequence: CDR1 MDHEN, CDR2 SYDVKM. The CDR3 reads CASSENRDRGLNEKLFF. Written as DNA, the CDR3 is TGTGCCAGCAGTGAAAACCGGGACAGGGGTTTAAATGAAAAACTGTTTTTT.

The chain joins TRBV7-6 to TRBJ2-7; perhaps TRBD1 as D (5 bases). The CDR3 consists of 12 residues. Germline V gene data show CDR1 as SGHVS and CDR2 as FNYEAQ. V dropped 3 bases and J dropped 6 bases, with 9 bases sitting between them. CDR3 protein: CASSFGASEQYF. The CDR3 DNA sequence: TGTGCCAGCAGCTTTGGGGCTTCCGAGCAGTACTTC.

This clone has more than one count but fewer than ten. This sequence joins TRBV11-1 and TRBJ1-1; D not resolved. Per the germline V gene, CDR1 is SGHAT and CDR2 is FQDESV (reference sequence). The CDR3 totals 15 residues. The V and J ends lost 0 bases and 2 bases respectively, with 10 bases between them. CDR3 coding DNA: TGTGCCAGCAGCTTAGCGTGGGCGGGCAACACTGAAGCTTTCTTT. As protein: CASSLAWAGNTEAFF.

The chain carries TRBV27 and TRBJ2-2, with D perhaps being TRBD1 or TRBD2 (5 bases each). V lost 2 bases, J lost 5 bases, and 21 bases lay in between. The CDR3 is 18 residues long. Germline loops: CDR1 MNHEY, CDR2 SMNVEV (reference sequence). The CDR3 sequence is CASSLPGTAIRGTGELFF. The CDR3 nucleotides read TGTGCCAGCAGTTTACCCGGGACGGCGATAAGAGGGACCGGGGAGCTGTTTTTT.

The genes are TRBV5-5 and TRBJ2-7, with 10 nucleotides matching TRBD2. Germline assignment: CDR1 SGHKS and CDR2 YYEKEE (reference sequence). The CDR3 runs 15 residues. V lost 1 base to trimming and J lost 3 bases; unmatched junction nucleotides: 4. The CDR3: CASSLSWTSGYEQYF. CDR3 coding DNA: TGTGCCAGCAGCTTGAGTTGGACTAGCGGCTACGAGCAGTACTTC.

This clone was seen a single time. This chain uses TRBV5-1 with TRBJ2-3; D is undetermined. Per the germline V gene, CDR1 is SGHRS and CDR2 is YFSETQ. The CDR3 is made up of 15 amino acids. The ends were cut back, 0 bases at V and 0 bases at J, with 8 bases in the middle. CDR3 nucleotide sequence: TGCGCCAGCAGCTTGGCCGGCAGTAGCACAGATACGCAGTATTTT. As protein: CASSLAGSSTDTQYF. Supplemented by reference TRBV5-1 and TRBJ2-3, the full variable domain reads KAGVTQTPRYLIKTRGQQVTLSCSPISGHRSVSWYQQTPGQGLQFLFEYFSETQRNKGNFPGRFSGRQFSNSRSEMNVSTLELGDSALYLCASSLAGSSTDTQYFGPGTRLTVL.

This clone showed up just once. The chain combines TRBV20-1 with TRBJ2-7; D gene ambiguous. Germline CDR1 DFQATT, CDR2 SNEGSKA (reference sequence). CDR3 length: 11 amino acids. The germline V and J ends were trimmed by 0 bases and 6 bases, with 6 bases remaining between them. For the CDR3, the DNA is TGCAGTGCTAGAGAGCTAGGCGAGCAGTACTTC. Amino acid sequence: CSARELGEQYF.

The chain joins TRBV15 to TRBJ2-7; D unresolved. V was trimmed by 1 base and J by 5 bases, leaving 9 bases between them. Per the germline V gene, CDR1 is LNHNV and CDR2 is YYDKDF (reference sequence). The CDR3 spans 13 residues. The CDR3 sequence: CATSRGQDDEQYF. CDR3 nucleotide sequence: TGTGCCACCAGCAGAGGGCAGGACGACGAGCAGTACTTC. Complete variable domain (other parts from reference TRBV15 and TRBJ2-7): DAMVIQNPRYQVTQFGKPVTLSCSQTLNHNVMYWYQQKSSQAPKLLFHYYDKDFNNEADTPDNFQSRRPNTSFCFLDIRSPGLGDTAMYLCATSRGQDDEQYFGPGTRLTVT.